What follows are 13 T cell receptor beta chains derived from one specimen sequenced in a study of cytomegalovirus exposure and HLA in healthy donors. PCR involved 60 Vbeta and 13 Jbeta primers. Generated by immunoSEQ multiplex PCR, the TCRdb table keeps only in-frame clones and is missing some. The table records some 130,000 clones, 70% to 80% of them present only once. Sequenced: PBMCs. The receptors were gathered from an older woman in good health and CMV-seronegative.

CDR3 residues: CASSLTMTTTNEKLFF. As DNA, the CDR3 is TGCGCCAGCAGCTTGACGATGACTACAACTAATGAAAAACTGTTTTTT. J is TRBJ1-4 and V is TRBV5-1; D call uncertain. Germline V gene lookup returns CDR1 SGHRS and CDR2 YFSETQ. CDR3 length: 16 amino acids. Trimming took 1 base from V and 0 from J, leaving 10 bases between them.

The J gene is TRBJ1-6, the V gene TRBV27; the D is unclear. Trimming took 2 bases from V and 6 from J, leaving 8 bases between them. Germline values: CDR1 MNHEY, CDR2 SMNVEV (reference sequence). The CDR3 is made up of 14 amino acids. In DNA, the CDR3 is TGTGCCAGCAGTTTAATGGAGCGTAATTCACCCCTCCACTTT. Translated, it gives CASSLMERNSPLHF.

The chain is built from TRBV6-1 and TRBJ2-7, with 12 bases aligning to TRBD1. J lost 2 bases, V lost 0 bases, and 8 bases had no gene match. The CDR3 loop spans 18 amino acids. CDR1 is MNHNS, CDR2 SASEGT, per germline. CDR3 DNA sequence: TGTGCCAGCAGTGAAGCGCTTCAATGGGACAGGGGGCCCTACGAGCAGTACTTC. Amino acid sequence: CASSEALQWDRGPYEQYF.

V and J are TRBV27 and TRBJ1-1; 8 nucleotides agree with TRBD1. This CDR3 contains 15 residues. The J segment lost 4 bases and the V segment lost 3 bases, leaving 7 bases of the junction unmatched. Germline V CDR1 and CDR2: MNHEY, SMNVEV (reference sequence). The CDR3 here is CASSFSGQGGTEAFF. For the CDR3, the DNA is TGTGCCAGCAGTTTCTCTGGACAGGGAGGCACTGAAGCTTTCTTT.

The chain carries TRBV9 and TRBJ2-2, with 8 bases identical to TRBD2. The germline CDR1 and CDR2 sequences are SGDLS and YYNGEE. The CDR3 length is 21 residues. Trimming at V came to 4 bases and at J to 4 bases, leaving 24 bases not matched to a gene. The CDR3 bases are TGTGCCAGCAGCCCCCCGAGGGGAGTACGGGAGGGGATCGAGGGCACCGGGGAGCTGTTTTTT. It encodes CASSPPRGVREGIEGTGELFF.

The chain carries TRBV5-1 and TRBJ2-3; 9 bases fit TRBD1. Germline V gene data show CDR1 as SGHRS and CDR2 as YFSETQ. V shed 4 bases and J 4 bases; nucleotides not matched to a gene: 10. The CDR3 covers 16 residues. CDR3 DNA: TGCGCCAGCAGCCCGACGGGACAGGGAGGCGCAGATACGCAGTATTTT. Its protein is CASSPTGQGGADTQYF.

CDR3 nucleotides: TGTGCCAGCAGGGGGACGGGACAGACCACAGATACGCAGTATTTT. Translated, it gives CASRGTGQTTDTQYF. The chain employs TRBV6-5 and TRBJ2-3; 7 bases line up with TRBD1. The germline CDR1 and CDR2 sequences are MNHEY and SVGAGI. CDR3 size: 15 residues. The trim removed 6 bases at V and 2 bases at J, leaving 8 bases unmatched.

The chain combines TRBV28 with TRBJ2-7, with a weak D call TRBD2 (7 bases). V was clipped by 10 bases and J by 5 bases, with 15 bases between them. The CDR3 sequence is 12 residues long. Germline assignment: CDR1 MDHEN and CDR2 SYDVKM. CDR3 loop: CATHPGGHEQYF. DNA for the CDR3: TGTGCCACCCACCCGGGGGGCCACGAGCAGTACTTC. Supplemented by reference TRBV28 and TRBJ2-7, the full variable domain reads DVKVTQSSRYLVKRTGEKVFLECVQDMDHENMFWYRQDPGLGLRLIYFSYDVKMKEKGDIPEGYSVSREKKERFSLILESASTNQTSMYLCATHPGGHEQYFGPGTRLTVT.

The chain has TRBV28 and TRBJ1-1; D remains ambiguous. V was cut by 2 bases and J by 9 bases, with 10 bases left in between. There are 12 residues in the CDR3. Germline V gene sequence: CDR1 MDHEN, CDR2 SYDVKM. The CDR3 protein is CASSLPRVQAFF. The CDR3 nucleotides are TGTGCCAGCAGTTTACCCCGCGTGCAAGCTTTCTTT.

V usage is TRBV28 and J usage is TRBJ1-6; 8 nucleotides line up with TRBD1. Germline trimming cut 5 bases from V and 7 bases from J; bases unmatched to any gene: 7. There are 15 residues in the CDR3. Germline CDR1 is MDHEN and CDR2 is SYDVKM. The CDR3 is CASSLRDRRNSPLHF. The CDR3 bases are TGTGCCAGCAGTCTCCGGGACAGGAGGAATTCACCCCTCCACTTT.

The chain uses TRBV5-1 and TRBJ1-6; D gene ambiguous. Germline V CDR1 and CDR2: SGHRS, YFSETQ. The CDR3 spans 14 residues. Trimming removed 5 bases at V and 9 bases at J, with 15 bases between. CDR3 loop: CASRPGAEGSPLHF. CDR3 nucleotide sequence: TGCGCCAGCAGACCGGGAGCGGAGGGTTCACCCCTCCACTTT.

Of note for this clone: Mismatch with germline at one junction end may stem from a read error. The CDR3 DNA follows: TGTGCCAGCACTAGGGGACTCAACAGCGGGCCCTACGGGCAGTACTTC. Amino acids: CASTRGLNSGPYGQYF. The V call is TRBV27, the J call TRBJ2-7, with a tentative D call TRBD2 (6 bases). Germline V CDR1 and CDR2: MNHEY, SMNVEV (reference sequence). This CDR3 has 16 amino acids.

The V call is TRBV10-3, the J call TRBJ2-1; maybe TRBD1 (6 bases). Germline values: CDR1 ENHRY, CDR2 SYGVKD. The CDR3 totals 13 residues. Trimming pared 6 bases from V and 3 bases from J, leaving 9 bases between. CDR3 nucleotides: TGTGCCATCAGGGGGGCCAGCTACAATGAGCAGTTCTTC. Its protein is CAIRGASYNEQFF.